These 20 T cell receptor beta chains originate from one sample sequenced in a study of a mutant IDH1 vaccine in newly diagnosed glioma. These receptors lack a known antigen. The repertoire was sequenced with immunoSEQ multiplex PCR; TCRdb's copy has only in-frame clones and lacks some. The sample has about 54,000 clones, around 86% seen once. Time point indicated: week 23, last vaccination. Every vaccination contained 300 ug of the mutant IDH1 20-mer peptide and was paired with topical imiquimod. The input for sequencing was PBMCs, taken from a glioma patient whose treatment included an IDH1 peptide vaccine. These receptor sequences come from a man aged 35 to 55 with glioma.

The chain is built from TRBV4-3 and TRBJ1-1; D possibly corresponds to TRBD1 (5 bases). The CDR3 loop spans 15 amino acids. V gave up 0 bases and J gave up 3 bases, with 11 bases separating them. The germline V gene has CDR1 LGHNA and CDR2 YSLEER. CDR3 bases: TGCGCCAGCAGCCAAGATCACGGGGGTGACACTGAAGCTTTCTTT. It yields the protein CASSQDHGGDTEAFF.

With regard to this clone: Additional DNA sequences in this sample encode the identical CDR3. This rearrangement joins TRBV5-1 to TRBJ2-5, with D unclear. Trimming took 4 bases from V and 1 from J, leaving 2 bases between them. Germline loops: CDR1 SGHRS, CDR2 YFSETQ. This CDR3 is built from 11 residues. CDR3 DNA: TGCGCCAGCAGCCTCCAAGAGACCCAGTACTTC. Protein: CASSLQETQYF.

The chain carries TRBV2 and TRBJ1-2; TRBD1 might be the D (6 bases). V lost 6 bases and J lost 3, with 17 bases in between. The germline CDR1 and CDR2 sequences are SNHLY and FYNNEI. The CDR3 covers 15 residues. The CDR3, as DNA: TGTGCCAGCAGGGCTACATCGACAGGAGACTATGGCTACACCTTC. It specifies CASRATSTGDYGYTF.

This clone was detected only once. The chain couples TRBV6-5 to TRBJ1-4; 9 positions match TRBD1. Germline V CDR1 and CDR2: MNHEY, SVGAGI. The CDR3 runs 15 residues. V lost 5 bases, J lost 3 bases, and 4 bases stayed unmatched. This CDR3 is CASSLTGGANEKLFF. CDR3 in DNA: TGTGCCAGCAGTCTAACAGGGGGCGCTAATGAAAAACTGTTTTTT.

The CDR3 DNA follows: TGTGCCAGCAGTGATACGTCTAGGCAGTACTTC. It encodes CASSDTSRQYF. J is TRBJ2-7 and V is TRBV6-5; D is unresolved. Germline lookup yields CDR1 MNHEY and CDR2 SVGAGI. The CDR3 runs to 11 residues. Trimming cost V 5 bases and J 9 bases, with 11 bases left between them.

The CDR3 DNA reads TGCGCCAGCAGGGAAGGTACAGGGGGTAGTCAGCCCCAGCATTTT. Its protein is CASREGTGGSQPQHF. V gene TRBV10-2 combines with J gene TRBJ1-5; 8 nucleotides line up with TRBD1. This CDR3 comprises 15 residues. Germline assignment: CDR1 WSHSY and CDR2 SAAADI. V lost 6 bases to trimming and J lost 6 bases; unmatched junction nucleotides: 10.

The rearrangement joins TRBV6-5 to TRBJ2-7, with TRBD2 matching 7 bases. The CDR3 runs 16 residues. Germline loops: CDR1 MNHEY, CDR2 SVGAGI. J was trimmed by 4 bases and V by 0 bases; bases with no gene match: 9. This CDR3 reads CASSYSGQGGKYEQYF. In DNA form, the CDR3 reads TGTGCCAGCAGTTACTCGGGGCAGGGAGGGAAGTACGAGCAGTACTTC.

The rearrangement uses TRBV7-8 and TRBJ1-3; D not resolved. The germline V gene encodes CDR1 SGHVS and CDR2 FQNEAQ. This CDR3 has 14 amino acids. V dropped 4 bases and J dropped 0 bases, with 7 bases sitting between them. CDR3 sequence (DNA): TGTGCCAGCAGCTCCCGGGGCTCTGGAAACACCATATATTTT. It yields the protein CASSSRGSGNTIYF.

The J gene is TRBJ1-4, the V gene TRBV19; tentative D call: TRBD1 (6 bases). This CDR3 spans 16 amino acids. Deletions cut 0 bases from V and 7 bases from J, with 15 bases between. Germline V gene lookup returns CDR1 LNHDA and CDR2 SQIVND (reference sequence). For the CDR3, the DNA is TGTGCCAGTAGTATAGACCCCAGGGGAGGCGCTGAAAAACTGTTTTTT. Encoded protein: CASSIDPRGGAEKLFF.

This clone was counted a few times. This rearrangement joins TRBV5-1 to TRBJ2-1; 9 bases are a match to TRBD2. The trim removed 4 bases at V and 7 bases at J, leaving 9 bases unmatched. Germline V gene data show CDR1 as SGHRS and CDR2 as YFSETQ. The length of the CDR3 is 15 residues. The CDR3 protein is CASSRVAGAMNEQFF. CDR3 in DNA: TGCGCCAGCAGCAGGGTAGCGGGAGCGATGAATGAGCAGTTCTTC. The full variable domain, with the rest looked up from reference TRBV5-1 and TRBJ2-1, is KAGVTQTPRYLIKTRGQQVTLSCSPISGHRSVSWYQQTPGQGLQFLFEYFSETQRNKGNFPGRFSGRQFSNSRSEMNVSTLELGDSALYLCASSRVAGAMNEQFFGPGTRLTVL.

The J gene is TRBJ2-7, the V gene TRBV2; TRBD2 might be the D (7 bases). V gave up 11 bases and J gave up 2 bases, with 13 bases separating them. There are 12 residues in the CDR3. The germline V gene has CDR1 SNHLY and CDR2 FYNNEI. The CDR3 bases are TGTGCCGGGGAGGGGGGGCCCTACGAGCAGTACTTC. Translated, it gives CAGEGGPYEQYF.

The chain is built from TRBV7-9 and TRBJ2-7; a weak D match, TRBD2 (6 bases). With 8 bases removed from V and 5 bases from J, the gap between germline ends came to 10 bases. The CDR3 extends over 11 amino acids. Per the germline V gene, CDR1 is SEHNR and CDR2 is FQNEAQ (reference sequence). The CDR3 here is CASEGGNEQYF. CDR3 DNA sequence: TGTGCCAGCGAGGGAGGCAACGAGCAGTACTTC.

The chain joins TRBV7-2 to TRBJ2-5; weak D call: TRBD2 (6 bases). CDR3 size: 14 residues. The germline gives CDR1 SGHTA, CDR2 FQGNSA. Trimming shortened V by 7 bases and J by 2 bases, and 14 bases separated the two germline ends. For the CDR3, the DNA is TGTGCCAGCACCCTGGGGGGAGGTCAAGAGACCCAGTACTTC. Residues: CASTLGGGQETQYF.

The DNA for the CDR3 is TGTGCCAGCAGCTTATCCCACTACGAGCAGTACTTC. Translated: CASSLSHYEQYF. The chain recombines TRBV7-8 with TRBJ2-7; the D is unclear. The germline V gene has CDR1 SGHVS and CDR2 FQNEAQ. This CDR3 spans 12 amino acids. Deletions cut 2 bases from V and 3 bases from J, with 5 bases between.

V and J are TRBV27 and TRBJ1-3; D call uncertain. This CDR3 region has 14 residues. Trimming left V 3 bases short and J 1 base short, with 7 bases between. Germline CDR1 and CDR2: MNHEY and SMNVEV (reference sequence). For the CDR3, the DNA is TGTGCCAGCAGTTTTTCGGGGTCTGGAAACACCATATATTTT. This translates into CASSFSGSGNTIYF.

The chain joins TRBV19 to TRBJ2-7; 11 bases agree with TRBD2. Germline V gene data show CDR1 as LNHDA and CDR2 as SQIVND (reference sequence). This CDR3 has 15 amino acids. V lost 0 bases, J lost 6 bases, and 4 bases stayed unmatched. The DNA of the CDR3 is TGTGCCAGTAGTATAGAATTAGCGGGAGGGCGCGAGCAGTACTTC. Translating it yields CASSIELAGGREQYF.

The chain carries TRBV10-3 and TRBJ2-3, with D perhaps matching TRBD1 or TRBD2 (5 bases each). Trimming left V 5 bases short and J 0 bases short, with 12 bases between. The CDR3 has 15 residues. Germline V gives CDR1 ENHRY, CDR2 SYGVKD. The CDR3 loop reads CAISNSGASTDTQYF. CDR3 in DNA: TGTGCCATCAGTAACTCCGGGGCGAGCACAGATACGCAGTATTTT.

The rearrangement links TRBV30 to TRBJ1-2; no clear D gene. The CDR3 extends over 13 amino acids. Per the germline V gene, CDR1 is GTSNPN and CDR2 is SVGIG (reference sequence). Trimming pared 4 bases from V and 4 bases from J, leaving 13 bases between. The CDR3 DNA follows: TGTGCCTGGACAGGCCGAGATCCCTATGGCTACACCTTC. The encoded protein is CAWTGRDPYGYTF.

The chain couples TRBV19 to TRBJ1-2; D is uncertain. V lost 3 bases and J 4 bases, leaving 9 bases between the germline ends. There are 13 residues in the CDR3. Per germline, CDR1 LNHDA and CDR2 SQIVND (reference sequence). The CDR3 here is CASSIGGIYGYTF. In DNA, the CDR3 is TGTGCCAGTAGTATCGGAGGGATCTATGGCTACACCTTC.

The V call is TRBV5-5, the J call TRBJ2-1; D remains unclear. Trimming stripped 0 bases from V and 7 bases from J, with 5 bases between. The CDR3 is 12 amino acids. Germline assignment: CDR1 SGHKS and CDR2 YYEKEE (reference sequence). The CDR3: CASSLVRNEQFF. Here the CDR3 DNA reads TGTGCCAGCAGCTTGGTAAGGAATGAGCAGTTCTTC.